The rows below give T cell receptor beta chains drawn from one sample of a study of OX40 agonist ivuxolimab in advanced cancers. The data were produced by immunoSEQ multiplex PCR, yet TCRdb's version contains in-frame clones alone and is incomplete. The sample has 55,000 to 75,000 clones; 80% to 90% are singletons. Source: CD4+ or CD8+ T cells sorted from blood, taken in a trial of the OX40 agonist ivuxolimab. The receptor source for this set is an adult with an advanced solid tumor such as melanoma, head and neck, liver or kidney cancer. Each CDR3 is given with its conserved first and last residue. The order of the fields is D gene, clone size, J gene, V gene, CDR3 DNA, CDR3 protein. D genes are given only for firm matches. Some rows have no size entry. The others give once, few or many, or a class for an expanded clone.

.,.,TRBJ2-1,TRBV19,TGTGCCAGTAGTATAAGGCGTCTAGACGCTTTGGTTGAGCAGTTCTTC,CASSIRRLDALVEQFF
.,.,TRBJ1-1,TRBV28,TGTGCCAGCAGAACGAGGACAGCCTACACTGAAGCTTTCTTT,CASRTRTAYTEAFF
.,.,TRBJ2-1,TRBV6-5,TGTGCCAGCAGACCTACAGGCAGGACGGCCAATGAGCAGTTCTTC,CASRPTGRTANEQFF
.,.,TRBJ2-3,TRBV29-1,TGCAGCGTTGAAGGGGGGAGCACAGATACGCAGTATTTT,CSVEGGSTDTQYF
.,.,TRBJ1-1,TRBV5-1,TGCGCCAGCAGAACGGGCGGGGGCCAGAACACTGAAGCTTTCTTT,CASRTGGGQNTEAFF
.,.,TRBJ2-3,TRBV5-1,TGCGCCAGCGCCTTGAGGGGCCGGAGCACAGATACGCAGTATTTT,CASALRGRSTDTQYF
.,.,TRBJ2-1,TRBV6-5,TGTGCCAGCAGAAGGCGAGACTATCTCTACAATGAGCAGTTCTTC,CASRRRDYLYNEQFF
.,.,TRBJ2-1,TRBV19,TGTGCCAGTAGTGTCTCCTACAATGAGCAGTTCTTC,CASSVSYNEQFF
TRBD1,.,TRBJ2-1,TRBV19,TGTGCCAGTAGTACGTCCTCCGGGACAGATGAGCAGTTCTTC,CASSTSSGTDEQFF
TRBD1,few,TRBJ2-1,TRBV5-1,TGCGCCAGCAGCTTGGAGCCGGGACAGGGTGGAGAGCAGTTCTTC,CASSLEPGQGGEQFF
.,once,TRBJ2-3,TRBV5-1,TGCGCCAGCAGCTTGGTAGCAGCCGTGACAGATACGCAGTATTTT,CASSLVAAVTDTQYF
TRBD1,.,TRBJ1-5,TRBV18,TGTGCCAGCTCACGGGGACAGGCTGAGAATCAGCCCCAGCATTTT,CASSRGQAENQPQHF
.,.,TRBJ2-7,TRBV6-5,TGTGCCAGCAGGGACCGGTCCTACGAGCAGTACTTC,CASRDRSYEQYF
.,.,TRBJ2-5,TRBV6-5,TGTGCCAGCAGTCACGCTAGAAACCAAGAGACCCAGTACTTC,CASSHARNQETQYF
.,once,TRBJ2-7,TRBV4-2,TGTGCCAGCAGCCAAGGTAGAACGTACGAGCAGTACTTC,CASSQGRTYEQYF
.,.,TRBJ1-5,TRBV5-4,TGTGCCAGCAGCCCGGACAGATCGAATCAGCCCCAGCATTTT,CASSPDRSNQPQHF
.,.,TRBJ2-1,TRBV10-1,TGCGCCAGCAGTGAGGGAGGTTCGGGGGCCCATGAGCAGTTCTTC,CASSEGGSGAHEQFF
.,.,TRBJ2-7,TRBV15,TGTGCCACCAGCACCGGGAGCTTCTACGAGCAGTACTTC,CATSTGSFYEQYF
.,.,TRBJ1-1,TRBV21-1,TGTGCCAGCAGCAACTATAGGGGAGAACACACTGAAGCTTTCTTT,CASSNYRGEHTEAFF
TRBD1,.,TRBJ2-7,TRBV27,TGTGCCAGCAGTTTGGGACAGGGGGCAATTTACGAGCAGTACTTC,CASSLGQGAIYEQYF
.,.,TRBJ1-1,TRBV6-1,TGTGCCAGCAGTGGTTGGTTCACTGAAGCTTTCTTT,CASSGWFTEAFF
.,few,TRBJ1-1,TRBV28,TGTGCCAGCAGTTTGGGGGACCCGTACAGGGCCAACACTGAAGCTTTCTTT,CASSLGDPYRANTEAFF
TRBD1,once,TRBJ1-2,TRBV2,TGTGCCAGCAGTGAACTGGAGGGGGCGGGGGGCTACACCTTC,CASSELEGAGGYTF
.,.,TRBJ1-2,TRBV19,TGTGCCAGTAGTATGTTCGAGGGGCTCGAGTATGGCTACACCTTC,CASSMFEGLEYGYTF
TRBD2,.,TRBJ2-3,TRBV28,TGTGCCAGCAGTTTTGAGGGAGGGGCCGATACGCAGTATTTT,CASSFEGGADTQYF
TRBD2,.,TRBJ2-1,TRBV6-1,TGTGCCAGCAGGGCCCTAGCGGCCAATTACAATGAGCAGTTCTTC,CASRALAANYNEQFF
TRBD1,.,TRBJ1-1,TRBV6-5,TGTGCCAGCAGAGGAAGACAGGGGGCAACTGAAGCTTTCTTT,CASRGRQGATEAFF
.,.,TRBJ1-1,TRBV15,TGTGCCACCAAGTCAATGGGGAACACTGAAGCTTTCTTT,CATKSMGNTEAFF
.,.,TRBJ2-4,TRBV30,TGTGCCTGGAGTCCACTCTCGAACATTCAGTACTTC,CAWSPLSNIQYF
.,.,TRBJ1-2,TRBV18,TGTGCCAGCTCACCCCGGGACACCGACTATGGCTACACCTTC,CASSPRDTDYGYTF
.,.,TRBJ2-4,TRBV18,TGTGCCAGCTCACCTTCCTTAGCAGGCCGGGACAAAAACATTCAGTACTTC,CASSPSLAGRDKNIQYF
TRBD1,few,TRBJ1-2,TRBV18,TGTGCCAGCTCACCTTCAAGGGACAGGGAGCTAAGTGGCTACACCTTC,CASSPSRDRELSGYTF
.,.,TRBJ2-7,TRBV5-1,TGCGCCAGCAGCTTCGACAGCCTCGAGCAGTACTTC,CASSFDSLEQYF
TRBD1,.,TRBJ1-4,TRBV5-1,TGCGCCAGCAGCCCCAGGGGGCAAACTAATGAAAAACTGTTTTTT,CASSPRGQTNEKLFF
TRBD2,.,TRBJ2-5,TRBV6-5,TGTGCCAGCAGGAAACTGGCGGGAGTCCCAGAGACCCAGTACTTC,CASRKLAGVPETQYF